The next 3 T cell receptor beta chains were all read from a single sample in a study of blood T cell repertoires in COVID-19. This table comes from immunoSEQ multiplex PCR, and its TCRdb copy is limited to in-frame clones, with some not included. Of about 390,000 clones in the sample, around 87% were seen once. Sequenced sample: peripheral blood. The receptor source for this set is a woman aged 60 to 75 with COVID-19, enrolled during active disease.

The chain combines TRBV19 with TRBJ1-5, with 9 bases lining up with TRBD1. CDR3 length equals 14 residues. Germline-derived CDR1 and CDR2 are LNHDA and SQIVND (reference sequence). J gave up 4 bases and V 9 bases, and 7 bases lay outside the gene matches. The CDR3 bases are TGTGCCAGCCGGGACAGGGTTGGGAATCAGCCCCAGCATTTT. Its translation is CASRDRVGNQPQHF.

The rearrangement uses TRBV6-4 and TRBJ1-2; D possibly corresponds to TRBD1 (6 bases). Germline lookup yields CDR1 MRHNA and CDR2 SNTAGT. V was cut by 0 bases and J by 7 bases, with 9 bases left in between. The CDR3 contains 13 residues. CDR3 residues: CASSDSRTAGYTF. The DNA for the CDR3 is TGTGCCAGCAGTGACTCACGGACAGCTGGCTACACCTTC.

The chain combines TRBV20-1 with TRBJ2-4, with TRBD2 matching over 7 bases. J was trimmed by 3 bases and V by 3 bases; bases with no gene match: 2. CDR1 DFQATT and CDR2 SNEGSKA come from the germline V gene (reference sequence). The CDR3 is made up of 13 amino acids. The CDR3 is CSASGGGKNIQYF. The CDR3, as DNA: TGCAGTGCTAGTGGCGGGGGCAAAAACATTCAGTACTTC.